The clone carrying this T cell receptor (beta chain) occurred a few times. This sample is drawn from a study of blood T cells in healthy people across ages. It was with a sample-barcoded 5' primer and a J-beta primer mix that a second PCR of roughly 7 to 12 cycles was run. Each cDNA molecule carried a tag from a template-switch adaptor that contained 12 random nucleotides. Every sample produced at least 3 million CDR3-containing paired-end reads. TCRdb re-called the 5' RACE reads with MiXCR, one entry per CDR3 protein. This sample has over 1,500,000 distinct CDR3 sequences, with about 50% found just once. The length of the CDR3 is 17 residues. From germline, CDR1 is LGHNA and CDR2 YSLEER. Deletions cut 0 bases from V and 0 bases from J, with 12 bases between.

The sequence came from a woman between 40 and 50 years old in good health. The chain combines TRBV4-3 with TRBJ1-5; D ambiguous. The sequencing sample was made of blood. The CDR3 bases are TGCGCCAGCAGCCAAGATCGCAGCGGGTATAGCAATCAGCCCCAGCATTTT. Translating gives CASSQDRSGYSNQPQHF.